These T cell receptor beta chains were read from a single sample in a study of T cell repertoires in cytomegalovirus infection. No antigens are known for them. TCRdb reanalysed the reads using MiXCR and keeps one entry per CDR3 protein. The repertoire consists of about 890,000 distinct CDR3 sequences, with about 33% occurring once and the leading ten covering roughly 12%. Sequencing used cultured CD8+ T cells from PBMCs, obtained from culture after CMV antigen stimulation. The source is a human donor in good health (CMV status not recorded). Some clones in this sample may be carry-over from other donors' samples. The CDR3 runs from the conserved cysteine through the conserved F or W. Each record gives: V gene, J gene, CDR3 protein.

>TRBV7-2|TRBJ2-1
CASSSPPGAGEQFF
>TRBV5-6|TRBJ2-1
CASSAGGGEQFF
>TRBV10-3|TRBJ2-2
CAIRGLAGASNTGELFF
>TRBV4-3|TRBJ1-1
CASSRSAGDLEAFF
>TRBV7-9|TRBJ2-7
CVSSFKGLEQYF
>TRBV7-9|TRBJ1-2
CASSSADLYGYTF
>TRBV12-3/TRBV12-4|TRBJ1-2
CASSPGQGGVSYGYTF
>TRBV19|TRBJ2-5
CASSIFVLADGSQETQYF
>TRBV7-9|TRBJ1-6
CASSLGFMGPLHF
>TRBV7-6|TRBJ1-6
CASSLALSGGDSPLHF
>TRBV28|TRBJ1-4
CASTTGQFNEKLFF
>TRBV7-8|TRBJ1-5
CASSLGQIQPQHF
>TRBV6-6|TRBJ2-1
CASSYSRTGGPSSYNEQFF
>TRBV7-9|TRBJ2-7
CASSAVGPYEQYF
>TRBV7-6|TRBJ2-7
CASSSPLAGGGYEQYF
>TRBV28|TRBJ1-6
CASRGGRSYNSPLHF
>TRBV28|TRBJ2-2
CASSLKGGELFF
>TRBV29-1|TRBJ1-1
CSVERQGEAFF
>TRBV3-1|TRBJ2-1
CASSQRGGSYEQFF
>TRBV2|TRBJ2-1
CATLSPRVEQFF
>TRBV5-1|TRBJ2-1
CASSSALLAGSPTDEQFF
>TRBV6-1|TRBJ1-3
CASSEWTLGQAGNTIYF
>TRBV9|TRBJ2-5
CASSTRDRLKETQYF
>TRBV7-9|TRBJ1-2
CASSLAPGQAYYGYTF
>TRBV6-6|TRBJ1-5
CASSTRDRDGGNQPQHF
>TRBV7-6|TRBJ2-7
CASSLGADTAYEQYF
>TRBV7-6|TRBJ2-5
CASTGLAVETQYF
>TRBV2|TRBJ2-5
CAITGIPETQYF
>TRBV20-1|TRBJ2-1
CSVRERRGLNEQFF
>TRBV7-2|TRBJ2-3
CASSLALRYSTDTQYF
>TRBV5-5|TRBJ2-7
CASSPGTGAIYEQYF
>TRBV7-9|TRBJ2-2
CASSSPLGQGINTGELFF
>TRBV27|TRBJ1-2
CASSFQGGYGYTF
>TRBV2|TRBJ1-5
CASSDGGGSDRQPQHF